The 27 T cell receptor beta chains in this list originate from one sample, sequenced in a study of T cell repertoires in cytomegalovirus infection. These receptors have no known antigen. MiXCR, applied by TCRdb to the reads, yields one record per CDR3 protein. The sample contains some 220,000 distinct CDR3 sequences, about 40% of which appear only once. The sample here was CD8+ T cells from cultured PBMCs, taken from culture after CMV antigen stimulation. These receptors were obtained from a human donor in good health (CMV status not recorded). Some clones in this sample may be carry-over from other donors' samples.

This clonotype was found a few times. The chain carries TRBV20-1 and TRBJ1-1, with D possibly TRBD1 on 6 matching bases. V lost 0 bases and J 1 base, leaving 15 bases between the germline ends. CDR1 and CDR2 from the germline V gene are DFQATT and SNEGSKA (reference sequence). The CDR3 has 16 residues. CDR3 DNA sequence: TGCAGTGCTAGAGATATAGGGGCAGGGGAGAACACTGAAGCTTTCTTT. As protein: CSARDIGAGENTEAFF.

The chain carries TRBV11-1 and TRBJ2-1, with D uncertain. V dropped 5 bases and J dropped 4 bases, with 15 bases sitting between them. Germline values: CDR1 SGHAT, CDR2 FQDESV (reference sequence). There are 15 residues in the CDR3. CDR3 amino acids: CASSPGWQLYNEQFF. CDR3 nucleotides: TGTGCCAGCAGCCCCGGGTGGCAGCTATACAATGAGCAGTTCTTC.

The chain joins TRBV5-6 to TRBJ1-1; D uncertain. Germline V CDR1 and CDR2: SGHDT, YYEEEE. Trimming pared 0 bases from V and 4 bases from J, leaving 10 bases between. The CDR3 covers 14 residues. CDR3 DNA: TGTGCCAGCAGCTTGGCGGGGTCGGGCACTGAAGCTTTCTTT. Translation: CASSLAGSGTEAFF.

The DNA for the CDR3 is TGCAGCGTTGAAGATGGCCGGGACCCGGGAATTGGTGAGCAGTTCTTC. Translating it yields CSVEDGRDPGIGEQFF. The chain uses TRBV29-1 and TRBJ2-1; D may be TRBD1 or TRBD2 (5 bases each). V shed 0 bases and J shed 9 bases, with 21 bases lying between them. This CDR3 has 16 residues. Germline V gene sequence: CDR1 SQVTM, CDR2 ANQGSEA.

The chain carries TRBV27 and TRBJ2-5; a weak D match, TRBD1 (6 bases). The CDR3 totals 16 residues. V shed 5 bases and J shed 1 base, with 17 bases lying between them. The germline CDR1 and CDR2 sequences are MNHEY and SMNVEV (reference sequence). The CDR3 reads CASSPRGDRSQETQYF. The DNA of the CDR3 is TGTGCCAGCAGTCCTCGGGGAGACAGGAGCCAAGAGACCCAGTACTTC.

J is TRBJ1-1 and V is TRBV4-1; D remains unclear. This CDR3 is 15 amino acids long. Germline CDR1 and CDR2: MGHRA and YSYEKL. Trimming removed 0 bases from V and 5 bases from J, with 13 bases in between. The CDR3 coding sequence is TGCGCCAGCAGCCAAGATTTGGGCTCGAGAACTGAAGCTTTCTTT. Protein: CASSQDLGSRTEAFF.

The genes are TRBV7-9 and TRBJ1-1; D may be TRBD1 (5 bases). Germline CDR1 and CDR2: SEHNR and FQNEAQ (reference sequence). The germline V and J ends were trimmed by 4 bases and 3 bases, with 9 bases remaining between them. The CDR3 has 13 amino acids. CDR3 residues: CASSSGHYTEAFF. The DNA of the CDR3 is TGTGCCAGCAGCTCAGGACATTACACTGAAGCTTTCTTT.

This clonotype was detected ten times or more. The rearrangement uses TRBV19 and TRBJ2-1; maybe TRBD1 (7 bases). The CDR3 contains 14 residues. Trimming stripped 4 bases from V and 4 bases from J, with 11 bases between. CDR1 LNHDA and CDR2 SQIVND come from the germline V gene (reference sequence). The CDR3 DNA sequence: TGTGCCAGTAGTAGGGCAGGGGGGTACAATGAGCAGTTCTTC. Translation gives CASSRAGGYNEQFF.

This clonotype was picked up many times. The V gene is TRBV12-3 or TRBV12-4, the J gene TRBJ1-6; D call uncertain. V was cut by 6 bases and J by 11 bases, with 23 bases left in between. CDR3 length: 16 residues. The CDR3 spells CASSQQLDSSEAPLHF. CDR3 in DNA: TGTGCCAGCAGCCAGCAACTCGACTCCTCGGAGGCACCCCTCCACTTT.

This clonotype was seen a handful of times. This sequence joins TRBV7-8 and TRBJ2-5; 16 bases map to TRBD2. Germline assignment: CDR1 SGHVS and CDR2 FQNEAQ. J was trimmed by 6 bases and V by 5 bases; bases with no gene match: 9. The CDR3 is made up of 17 amino acids. The CDR3 sequence: CASSPGLAGGPAKTQYF. CDR3 nucleotide sequence: TGTGCCAGCAGCCCGGGACTAGCGGGAGGGCCGGCGAAGACCCAGTACTTC.

The chain employs TRBV7-4 and TRBJ2-2, with TRBD2 matching over 13 bases. The CDR3 covers 18 residues. Germline V lookup: CDR1 SGHVT, CDR2 SQSDAQ. V lost 3 bases and J lost 4; bases outside the gene matches: 8. CDR3 in amino acids: CASSFWTSGSGRTGELFF. CDR3 nucleotides: TGTGCCAGCAGCTTTTGGACTAGCGGGAGTGGGCGCACCGGGGAGCTGTTTTTT. Looking up the rest from reference TRBV7-4 and TRBJ2-2 gives the full variable domain: GAGVSQSPRYKVAKRGRDVALRCDSISGHVTLYWYRQTLGQGSEVLTYSQSDAQRDKSGRPSGRFSAERPERSVSTLKIQRTEQGDSAVYLCASSFWTSGSGRTGELFFGEGSRLTVL.

The chain carries TRBV7-3 and TRBJ2-3, with D maybe TRBD1 (5 bases). Between the trimmed V and J ends, which lost 2 bases and 1 base, there was a span of 16 bases. The CDR3 length is 17 residues. Germline V gives CDR1 SGHTA, CDR2 FQGTGA. The CDR3, as DNA: TGTGCCAGCAGCTTAGAGGTGCTAGGGGCCGGCACAGATACGCAGTATTTT. Its protein product is CASSLEVLGAGTDTQYF.

The table lists this clonotype with a few counts. This CDR3 reads CASSARDFLNQPQHF. The CDR3 bases are TGTGCCAGCAGCGCCCGGGACTTCCTAAATCAGCCCCAGCATTTT. The chain combines TRBV9 with TRBJ1-5, with D perhaps matching TRBD1 (5 bases). V was pared by 3 bases and J by 4 bases, with 14 bases between. This CDR3 is built from 15 residues. The V gene's germline CDR1 is SGDLS and CDR2 YYNGEE.

This clonotype was observed a handful of times. V and J are TRBV11-2 and TRBJ2-5; the match to TRBD2 covers 14 bases. The V gene's germline CDR1 is SGHAT and CDR2 FQNNGV. The V and J ends lost 2 bases and 4 bases, in that order; junction bases with no gene match: 12. The length of the CDR3 is 19 residues. The CDR3 region has the DNA TGTGCCAGCAGCTTATTTTCGGGACTAGCGGGGGCCCAAGGAGAGACCCAGTACTTC. It specifies CASSLFSGLAGAQGETQYF.

The rearrangement uses TRBV11-2 and TRBJ2-3; D unresolved. The CDR3 loop spans 12 amino acids. Germline lookup yields CDR1 SGHAT and CDR2 FQNNGV. V lost 2 bases and J lost 7, with 7 bases in between. This CDR3 is CASSLSAHTQYF. CDR3 sequence (DNA): TGTGCCAGCAGCTTAAGTGCCCATACGCAGTATTTT.

This clonotype showed up just a few times. The V gene is TRBV6-5, the J gene TRBJ1-1, with D unresolved. This CDR3 region has 14 residues. V lost 0 bases and J lost 5, with 10 bases in between. Germline CDR1 reads MNHEY; CDR2 reads SVGAGI. The CDR3 sequence is CASSYSLGGTEAFF. DNA for the CDR3: TGTGCCAGCAGTTACTCGTTGGGAGGGACTGAAGCTTTCTTT.

The sample holds a few counts of this clonotype. The rearrangement joins TRBV14 to TRBJ2-1; D might be TRBD1 (6 bases). CDR1 and CDR2 from the germline V gene are SGHDN and FVKESK. V lost 5 bases and J 5 bases, leaving 10 bases between the germline ends. The CDR3 sequence is 13 residues long. The CDR3 loop is CASSWDTHNEQFF. CDR3 DNA sequence: TGTGCCAGCAGCTGGGACACCCACAATGAGCAGTTCTTC. The full variable domain, completed using reference TRBV14 and TRBJ2-1, is EAGVTQFPSHSVIEKGQTVTLRCDPISGHDNLYWYRRVMGKEIKFLLHFVKESKQDESGMPNNRFLAERTGGTYSTLKVQPAELEDSGVYFCASSWDTHNEQFFGPGTRLTVL.

The chain combines TRBV7-4 with TRBJ2-5; D not certain. V lost 1 base and J 5 bases, leaving 5 bases between the germline ends. The CDR3 has 12 residues. Germline loops: CDR1 SGHVT, CDR2 SQSDAQ. This CDR3 is CASSLGVETQYF. CDR3 in DNA: TGTGCCAGCAGCTTAGGGGTGGAGACCCAGTACTTC.

This clonotype was seen more than once but under ten times. The V call is TRBV19, the J call TRBJ2-1; 7 bases line up with TRBD1. The germline CDR1 and CDR2 sequences are LNHDA and SQIVND (reference sequence). The CDR3 loop spans 17 amino acids. The J segment lost 2 bases and the V segment lost 3 bases, leaving 10 bases of the junction unmatched. The CDR3 loop reads CASSIKSTGVPYNEQFF. The CDR3 region has the DNA TGTGCCAGTAGTATTAAATCCACAGGGGTACCCTACAATGAGCAGTTCTTC.

This clonotype was seen more than once but under ten times. The CDR3 sequence: CASSLATSSYNEQFF. In DNA, the CDR3 is TGTGCCAGCAGTTTGGCTACTTCTTCCTACAATGAGCAGTTCTTC. This chain joins TRBV27 and TRBJ2-1; no clear D gene. The CDR3 extends over 15 amino acids. V lost 3 bases and J 1 base, leaving 10 bases between the germline ends. Germline CDR1 and CDR2: MNHEY and SMNVEV (reference sequence).

This clonotype was detected only a few times. The CDR3 region is CASSLLGGHDGNTIYF. DNA of the CDR3: TGTGCCAGCAGCCTTTTGGGGGGGCATGATGGAAACACCATATATTTT. V usage is TRBV12-3 or TRBV12-4 and J usage is TRBJ1-3; D might be TRBD1 (6 bases). This CDR3 is built from 16 residues. V was cut by 6 bases and J by 3 bases, with 18 bases left in between.

This chain joins TRBV7-9 and TRBJ2-2; D might be TRBD2 (5 bases). From germline, CDR1 is SEHNR and CDR2 FQNEAQ (reference sequence). The CDR3 extends over 16 amino acids. Deletions cut 5 bases from V and 3 bases from J, with 16 bases between. The CDR3 here is CASSPVGGRYTGELFF. Written as DNA, the CDR3 is TGTGCCAGCAGCCCTGTAGGCGGGCGTTACACCGGGGAGCTGTTTTTT. Supplemented by reference TRBV7-9 and TRBJ2-2, the full variable domain reads DTGVSQNPRHKITKRGQNVTFRCDPISEHNRLYWYRQTLGQGPEFLTYFQNEAQLEKSRLLSDRFSAERPKGSFSTLEIQRTEQGDSAMYLCASSPVGGRYTGELFFGEGSRLTVL.

The chain carries TRBV5-1 and TRBJ1-2, with a tentative D call TRBD1 (6 bases). Between the trimmed V and J ends, which lost 2 bases and 8 bases, there was a span of 25 bases. Germline CDR1 SGHRS, CDR2 YFSETQ. CDR3 length: 17 amino acids. The CDR3: CASSLSPTGGPWGGYTF. The DNA of the CDR3 is TGCGCCAGCAGCTTATCTCCCACCGGGGGGCCATGGGGAGGCTACACCTTC.

This clonotype has at least ten counts. The J gene is TRBJ2-4, the V gene TRBV4-2; the match to TRBD1 covers 11 bases. The CDR3 has 19 amino acids. V was clipped by 1 base and J by 5 bases; unmatched bases: 13. The germline V gene encodes CDR1 LGHNA and CDR2 YNFKEQ. CDR3 amino acids: CASSQVYTLGQGDQNIQYF. CDR3 DNA: TGTGCCAGCAGCCAAGTATATACGTTGGGACAGGGGGACCAAAACATTCAGTACTTC.

The chain is built from TRBV5-5 and TRBJ2-3, with TRBD2 matching over 8 bases. V was clipped by 4 bases and J by 6 bases; unmatched bases: 19. Germline lookup yields CDR1 SGHKS and CDR2 YYEKEE (reference sequence). The CDR3 covers 18 residues. The CDR3 is CASSTEGFLAGRKDTQYF. The CDR3 DNA sequence: TGTGCCAGCAGCACTGAAGGATTCCTAGCGGGTCGGAAGGATACGCAGTATTTT.

The chain combines TRBV29-1 with TRBJ2-3, with a weak D call TRBD1 (6 bases). This CDR3 comprises 12 residues. Germline assignment: CDR1 SQVTM and CDR2 ANQGSEA. The V and J ends lost 5 bases and 2 bases respectively, with 8 bases between them. Here the CDR3 DNA reads TGCAGCGTTCGGACAGACACAGATACGCAGTATTTT. Translating gives CSVRTDTDTQYF.

This clonotype was recorded a few times. V and J are TRBV7-2 and TRBJ2-5, with D maybe TRBD1 (6 bases). Germline assignment: CDR1 SGHTA and CDR2 FQGNSA. This CDR3 has 17 residues. Trimming removed 8 bases from V and 5 bases from J, with 27 bases in between. The CDR3 loop is CASFLSPGTPIGETQYF. CDR3 DNA sequence: TGTGCCAGCTTCCTTTCTCCCGGGACACCGATCGGGGAGACCCAGTACTTC.